This is a list of T cell receptor beta chains from one sample in a study of CD8+CD57+ T cells in acquired aplastic anemia. One entry per CDR3 protein results from TCRdb running MiXCR on the reads. The repertoire has about 240,000 distinct CDR3 sequences, around 43% of them found once; the top ten carry approximately 7.8%. Sequencing was carried out using sorted CD4+, CD8+, or CD8+CD57+ T cells (not recorded which) from PBMCs. These receptors came from a human donor with aplastic anemia. CDR3s include the opening cysteine and the closing phenylalanine or tryptophan. The order of the fields is J gene, V gene, clone size, CDR3 protein. For some rows the clone size is stated as once, few or many, or as a class when expanded; others skip it.

TRBJ1-1 | TRBV7-8 | - | CASRYEIFGITEAFF
TRBJ2-3 | TRBV27 | - | CASSSFSEGSDTQYF
TRBJ1-1 | TRBV7-9 | many | CASSLTGGNTEAFF
TRBJ2-5 | TRBV7-9 | - | CASCGVISGVTETQYF
TRBJ2-7 | TRBV4-1 | many | CASSHLAGSSYEQYF
TRBJ1-3 | TRBV24-1 | - | CATSDGPGNTIYF
TRBJ2-7 | TRBV29-1 | many | CSVVSRGYEQYF
TRBJ2-4 | TRBV20-1 | - | CSAKGDIQYF
TRBJ1-5 | TRBV2 | - | CASRGGVNQPQHF
TRBJ2-3 | TRBV6-4 | - | CASSDEGLAGPTDTQYF
TRBJ2-2 | TRBV7-9 | many | CASSLAAGGTGELFF
TRBJ1-1 | TRBV29-1 | few | CSGQTTSGTEAFF
TRBJ2-7 | TRBV2 | many | CASSTPDLPTQYEQYF
TRBJ1-5 | TRBV2 | - | CASTRTGVNGPQHF
TRBJ1-4 | TRBV9 | many | CASSIQGDFKKLFF
TRBJ2-3 | TRBV2 | few | CARQGRDTQYF
TRBJ1-6 | TRBV10-3 | - | CAISESSSGTNSPLHF
TRBJ2-2 | TRBV15 | - | CATGTPSTGELFF
TRBJ1-2 | TRBV10-3 | - | CAVSGARGLGYTF
TRBJ2-7 | TRBV20-1 | many | CSARDFELAGGLPYEQYF
TRBJ1-1 | TRBV15 | - | CATSRPQGLDTEAFF
TRBJ2-3 | TRBV25-1 | - | CASSPTRDTQYF
TRBJ1-1 | TRBV15 | - | CATSRDRFVYTEAFF
TRBJ2-1 | TRBV12-3/TRBV12-4 | few | CASSPGTSGSLATEQFF
TRBJ2-7 | TRBV28 | - | CASSPRTGDYEQYF
TRBJ2-1 | TRBV6-4 | many | CASSDSSGGANEQFF
TRBJ2-5 | TRBV24-1 | once | CATSSGQGETQYF
TRBJ1-1 | TRBV7-2 | - | CASSTTTATEAFF
TRBJ2-3 | TRBV10-3 | - | CASSESDSRDTQYF
TRBJ1-1 | TRBV20-1 | few | CSAPPRVNTEAFF
TRBJ2-1 | TRBV7-2 | - | CASSLFPSDEQFF
TRBJ2-1 | TRBV7-9 | many | CASSSGQGEQFF
TRBJ1-1 | TRBV6-2/TRBV6-3 | - | CASISPNTEAFF
TRBJ1-1 | TRBV2 | once | CASRPGPNTEAFF
TRBJ2-3 | TRBV11-2 | many | CASSDQHSTDTQYF
TRBJ1-4 | TRBV15 | - | CATSRVGALGEKLFF
TRBJ2-5 | TRBV3-1 | - | CASSQAFERGAGETQYF
TRBJ1-2 | TRBV24-1 | - | CATRDLRQGVNYGYTF
TRBJ1-5 | TRBV15 | many | CATSGWTREGVGNQPQHF
TRBJ2-5 | TRBV7-2 | - | CASSFETGKETQYF
TRBJ1-5 | TRBV20-1 | - | CSARANDRGLYGYQPRHF
TRBJ2-2 | TRBV7-8 | many | CASSWNTGELFF
TRBJ1-2 | TRBV6-6 | - | CASTPKWANHGYTF
TRBJ1-2 | TRBV7-9 | many | CASSFRLLYGYTF
TRBJ1-2 | TRBV19 | - | CASSTGQGSNYGYTF
TRBJ2-7 | TRBV30 | - | CAWSVGVGSYEQYF
TRBJ2-7 | TRBV7-9 | many | CASSLQEGYPYEQYF
TRBJ2-7 | TRBV6-1 | many | CASTNLEGGPYYEQYF
TRBJ2-5 | TRBV7-2 | - | CASSLGRMQPKETQYF